The TCR beta chain under discussion was sequenced for a study of OX40 agonist ivuxolimab in advanced cancers. Across the study: People in dose escalation had one of these cancers: hepatocellular carcinoma, melanoma, renal cell or head and neck cancer.

Some clones are missing from TCRdb's copy, which holds only in-frame ones; the method was immunoSEQ multiplex PCR. This sample has 50,000 to 55,000 clones, with around nine tenths found just once. The CDR3 runs to 15 residues. The J segment lost 6 bases and the V segment lost 5 bases, leaving 8 bases of the junction unmatched. The germline gives CDR1 SEHNR, CDR2 FQNEAQ (reference sequence). Source: CD4+ or CD8+ T cells sorted from blood, taken in a trial of the OX40 agonist ivuxolimab. V usage is TRBV7-9 and J usage is TRBJ2-1; 9 positions agree with TRBD2. The origin of this receptor is an adult with an advanced solid tumor such as melanoma, head and neck, liver or kidney cancer. The CDR3 loop is CASSARGGRGNEQFF. In DNA, the CDR3 is TGTGCCAGCAGCGCCAGGGGCGGGAGGGGCAATGAGCAGTTCTTC.